The 16 T cell receptor beta chains listed next were all sequenced from one sample in a study of blood T cell repertoires in COVID-19. The method was immunoSEQ multiplex PCR; TCRdb's version includes in-frame clones alone and lacks a portion of them. The table includes over 130,000 clones, around 78% detected once. The sequenced sample consisted of peripheral blood. The receptors were gathered from a woman over 75 with active or convalescent COVID-19.

The chain combines TRBV11-1 with TRBJ2-7; D call uncertain. The V and J ends lost 1 base and 1 base respectively, with 14 bases between them. Germline-derived CDR1 and CDR2 are SGHAT and FQDESV (reference sequence). CDR3 length: 16 residues. The CDR3 sequence is CASSLGTDQHSYEQYF. The CDR3 region has the DNA TGTGCCAGCAGCTTAGGAACAGACCAACATTCCTACGAGCAGTACTTC.

The chain carries TRBV7-2 and TRBJ2-7; 9 bases are a match to TRBD1. The CDR3 spans 15 residues. Germline CDR1 reads SGHTA; CDR2 reads FQGNSA. V shed 6 bases and J 5 bases; nucleotides not matched to a gene: 11. This CDR3 reads CASRLPGTGYNEQYF. CDR3 nucleotide sequence: TGTGCCAGCAGACTACCCGGGACAGGGTACAACGAGCAGTACTTC.

The chain recombines TRBV30 with TRBJ1-3; no reliable D call. This CDR3 comprises 12 residues. Germline lookup yields CDR1 GTSNPN and CDR2 SVGIG (reference sequence). Trimming took off 7 bases at V and 3 bases at J, with 10 bases between the two ends. The CDR3 DNA reads TGTGCCTACGCGGTTTTTGGAAACACCATATATTTT. Translation gives CAYAVFGNTIYF.

This clone was seen more than once but under ten times. The V and J genes are TRBV15 and TRBJ2-7; D gene uncertain. CDR3 length: 14 amino acids. Deletions cut 3 bases from V and 2 bases from J, with 11 bases between. Germline lookup yields CDR1 LNHNV and CDR2 YYDKDF (reference sequence). The CDR3, as DNA: TGTGCCACCAGCAGGTCAGTCCAAGCCTACGAGCAGTACTTC. Translating it yields CATSRSVQAYEQYF.

The genes are TRBV2 and TRBJ1-3; D uncertain. The CDR3 loop spans 13 amino acids. Per germline, CDR1 SNHLY and CDR2 FYNNEI. V was shortened by 3 bases and J by 4 bases, with 7 bases between the two germline ends. CDR3 sequence: CASSDVSGNTIYF. The CDR3 DNA is TGTGCCAGCAGTGACGTTTCCGGAAACACCATATATTTT.

The V and J genes are TRBV3-1 (or the pseudogene TRBV3-2) and TRBJ1-5; 12 positions match TRBD1. This CDR3 contains 15 residues. Trimming removed 4 bases from V and 6 bases from J; junction bases left unmatched: 4. Looked up from germline, CDR1 is LGHDT and CDR2 is YNNKEL (reference sequence). CDR3 sequence reads: CASSPGTGGFQPQHF. The CDR3 bases are TGTGCCAGCAGCCCCGGGACAGGGGGCTTTCAGCCCCAGCATTTT.

The J gene is TRBJ1-6, the V gene TRBV14; D unresolved. This CDR3 is 19 amino acids long. Germline-derived CDR1 and CDR2 are SGHDN and FVKESK. The V and J ends lost 0 bases and 0 bases respectively, with 15 bases between them. The CDR3 sequence: CASSQDSRSLSSYNSPLHF. CDR3 DNA sequence: TGTGCCAGCAGCCAAGACTCACGAAGCTTAAGCTCCTATAATTCACCCCTCCACTTT.

The V call is TRBV9, the J call TRBJ2-3; 8 bases agree with TRBD2. Germline V gives CDR1 SGDLS, CDR2 YYNGEE. V gave up 3 bases and J gave up 0 bases; unmatched junction bases: 9. The CDR3 has 17 amino acids. Here the CDR3 reads CASSAPSGGSSTDTQYF. CDR3 DNA sequence: TGTGCCAGCAGCGCTCCAAGCGGGGGATCTAGCACAGATACGCAGTATTTT. Looking up the rest from reference TRBV9 and TRBJ2-3 gives the full variable domain: DSGVTQTPKHLITATGQRVTLRCSPRSGDLSVYWYQQSLDQGLQFLIQYYNGEERAKGNILERFSAQQFPDLHSELNLSSLELGDSALYFCASSAPSGGSSTDTQYFGPGTRLTVL.

The rearrangement links TRBV2 to TRBJ1-5; D perhaps matches TRBD1 (6 bases). V lost 7 bases and J lost 4, with 11 bases in between. The germline CDR1 and CDR2 sequences are SNHLY and FYNNEI. This CDR3 comprises 13 residues. The CDR3 sequence is CASMAQGNQPQHF. The CDR3 nucleotides are TGTGCCAGCATGGCTCAGGGGAATCAGCCCCAGCATTTT.

The rearrangement uses TRBV6-1 and TRBJ2-1; 11 nucleotides agree with TRBD2. CDR3 length: 19 residues. Germline V gene lookup returns CDR1 MNHNS and CDR2 SASEGT. J lost 4 bases, V lost 2 bases, and 13 bases had no gene match. CDR3 sequence: CASSEMFGGSGGAYNEQFF. The DNA of the CDR3 is TGTGCCAGCAGTGAAATGTTCGGGGGTAGCGGGGGGGCGTACAATGAGCAGTTCTTC.

Only one count was recorded for this clone. The chain uses TRBV7-2 and TRBJ1-1, with 7 bases aligning to TRBD1. Germline V gene lookup returns CDR1 SGHTA and CDR2 FQGNSA. This CDR3 spans 13 amino acids. With V trimmed by 4 bases and J by 4 bases, 3 bases remained unmatched. DNA of the CDR3: TGTGCCAGCAGCTCTAGGGGGCCCACTGAAGCTTTCTTT. Protein: CASSSRGPTEAFF.

V and J are TRBV9 and TRBJ1-4; TRBD1 matches 10 bases. CDR1 is SGDLS, CDR2 YYNGEE, per germline. The CDR3 runs to 15 residues. V was clipped by 1 base and J by 6 bases; unmatched bases: 3. The DNA of the CDR3 is TGTGCCAGCAGCGTAAGGGGGACAGGGGATGAAAAACTGTTTTTT. It specifies CASSVRGTGDEKLFF.

J is TRBJ2-7 and V is TRBV10-2, with 7 nucleotides matching TRBD1. V was clipped by 7 bases and J by 1 base; unmatched bases: 1. This CDR3 comprises 12 residues. Germline values: CDR1 WSHSY, CDR2 SAAADI. This CDR3 is CASTGQSYEQYF. CDR3 bases: TGCGCCAGCACGGGACAGTCCTACGAGCAGTACTTC.

The chain couples TRBV5-5 to TRBJ2-7; perhaps TRBD1 as D (6 bases). This CDR3 region has 16 residues. V lost 7 bases, J lost 4 bases, and 24 bases lay in between. CDR1 SGHKS and CDR2 YYEKEE come from the germline V gene (reference sequence). The CDR3 sequence: CASQFKQGSGVYEQYF. The CDR3, as DNA: TGTGCCAGCCAGTTCAAACAGGGCTCTGGGGTATACGAGCAGTACTTC. Complete variable domain (other parts from reference TRBV5-5 and TRBJ2-7): DAGVTQSPTHLIKTRGQQVTLRCSPISGHKSVSWYQQVLGQGPQFIFQYYEKEERGRGNFPDRFSARQFPNYSSELNVNALLLGDSALYLCASQFKQGSGVYEQYFGPGTRLTVT.

The chain is built from TRBV5-4 and TRBJ1-4, with 11 bases fitting TRBD1. Germline-derived CDR1 and CDR2 are SGHNT and YYREEE (reference sequence). With 5 bases clipped from V and 0 bases from J, the junction kept 3 bases outside the gene matches. The CDR3 is 16 residues long. Written as DNA, the CDR3 is TGTGCCAGCAGTCCGGGACAGGGGGCAACTAATGAAAAACTGTTTTTT. This translates into CASSPGQGATNEKLFF.

The gene calls are TRBV7-6 and TRBJ2-2; D ambiguous. V shed 5 bases and J shed 1 base, with 11 bases lying between them. CDR1 and CDR2 (germline): SGHVS, FNYEAQ. CDR3 length: 15 residues. CDR3 DNA: TGTGCCAGCAGCCCAGATGGCCTGAACACCGGGGAGCTGTTTTTT. This translates into CASSPDGLNTGELFF.